The 30 T cell receptor beta chains below were found in one sample sequenced in a study of blood T cells in healthy people across ages. Together with a sample-barcoded 5' primer, a J-beta primer mix was included in a second PCR lasting about 7 to 11 cycles. TCRdb reanalysed the 5' RACE reads using MiXCR and keeps one entry per CDR3 protein. The table records around 1,500,000 distinct CDR3 sequences, approximately 28% of them present only once. The material sequenced was blood. Receptors originate from a woman in her 30s in good health.

The chain couples TRBV11-2 to TRBJ2-3, with D unresolved. From germline, CDR1 is SGHAT and CDR2 FQNNGV. Between the trimmed V and J ends, which lost 2 bases and 3 bases, there was a span of 9 bases. The CDR3 covers 14 residues. Here the CDR3 DNA reads TGTGCCAGCAGCTTACGGGCGGCGACAGATACGCAGTATTTT. Protein sequence: CASSLRAATDTQYF.

For this clonotype: Possible read error: a much larger clone is one base away. The chain employs TRBV2 and TRBJ1-2; 8 bases are shared with TRBD1. Unmatched junction bases numbered 2, after V lost 4 bases and J lost 7 bases. Germline V gene sequence: CDR1 SNHLY, CDR2 FYNNEI. CDR3 length: 12 residues. DNA of the CDR3: TGTGCCAGCAGTGTACAGGGGGTTGGCTACACCTTC. This encodes CASSVQGVGYTF.

The sample holds one count of this clonotype. The gene calls are TRBV6-2 or TRBV6-3 and TRBJ2-3; a possible D gene is TRBD2 (6 bases). This CDR3 region has 14 residues. The V end was cut by 5 bases, the J end by 6 bases, with 15 bases between. CDR1 is MNHEY and CDR2 is SVGEGT in the germline V gene. In nucleotides, the CDR3 is TGTGCCAGCAGTCCGGGGGTCTTTCGGGATACGCAGTATTTT. Amino acids: CASSPGVFRDTQYF.

The rearrangement joins TRBV15 to TRBJ1-2; no clear D. Germline CDR1 is LNHNV and CDR2 is YYDKDF (reference sequence). Trimming took off 8 bases at V and 10 bases at J, with 26 bases between the two ends. CDR3 length: 15 amino acids. The CDR3 bases are TGTGCCACCGGTAAGCAGAGAGTGCAGCAAGCCGACTACACCTTC. It specifies CATGKQRVQQADYTF.

This chain links TRBV4-1 with TRBJ2-5; perhaps TRBD1 as D (6 bases). The CDR3 is made up of 17 amino acids. CDR1 is MGHRA, CDR2 YSYEKL, per germline. Trimming removed 1 base at V and 1 base at J, with 16 bases between. Here the CDR3 reads CASSQVRGRRPQETQYF. CDR3 bases: TGCGCCAGCAGCCAAGTCAGGGGCAGGCGGCCCCAAGAGACCCAGTACTTC.

The V call is TRBV5-1, the J call TRBJ2-7; 9 nucleotides line up with TRBD1. J gave up 5 bases and V 7 bases, and 10 bases lay outside the gene matches. The germline gives CDR1 SGHRS, CDR2 YFSETQ. This CDR3 region has 14 residues. The chain's CDR3 is CASRADRGRNEQYF. The CDR3 bases are TGCGCCAGCCGCGCGGACAGGGGAAGGAACGAGCAGTACTTC.

This clonotype has only a few counts. The chain is built from TRBV11-2 and TRBJ2-1; 9 positions agree with TRBD1. This CDR3 contains 16 residues. Germline lookup yields CDR1 SGHAT and CDR2 FQNNGV. With V trimmed by 4 bases and J by 2 bases, 6 bases remained unmatched. The CDR3 DNA is TGTGCCAGCAGCTCGAGTACAGGGGGCACCTACAATGAGCAGTTCTTC. Translated, it gives CASSSSTGGTYNEQFF.

This clonotype was recorded many times. V usage is TRBV21-1 and J usage is TRBJ2-7; TRBD1, the table's D call, lacks a check against the DNA. TRBV21-1 is flagged as a pseudogene. The CDR3 has 12 residues. As DNA, the CDR3 is TGTGTCAAGCGACAGGGGGTTTGGGAGCAGTACTTC. Translation gives CVKRQGVWEQYF.

As regards this clonotype: A single base separates this from a much larger clone, so it may be a read error. The chain links TRBV20-1 to TRBJ2-5; 7 bases line up with TRBD1. The CDR3 totals 15 residues. The V gene's germline CDR1 is DFQATT and CDR2 SNEGSKA (reference sequence). Losses at the gene ends were 5 bases for V and 11 bases for J; bases not matched to a gene: 20. CDR3 bases: TGCAGTGCTCCGTCTGTGGGGCACAGGGGTAATGAGCAGTACTTC. Translating it yields CSAPSVGHRGNEQYF.

This clonotype was found a few times. The chain combines TRBV5-1 with TRBJ1-2; perhaps TRBD1 as D (6 bases). The CDR3 runs 14 residues. The germline gives CDR1 SGHRS, CDR2 YFSETQ. The V end lost 4 bases, the J end lost 8 bases, and 18 bases lay between the germline ends. The CDR3 DNA sequence: TGCGCCAGCAGCGCCGCCGGACAGCCCCGGGGCTACACCTTC. As protein: CASSAAGQPRGYTF.

This clonotype was counted ten times or more. The J gene is TRBJ2-7, the V gene TRBV12-3 or TRBV12-4; D tentatively reads TRBD1 or TRBD2 (5 bases each). The CDR3 spans 14 residues. V was clipped by 1 base and J by 5 bases, with 12 bases between them. The CDR3 loop reads CASSLDRSADEQYF. The CDR3, as DNA: TGTGCCAGCAGTTTAGACAGGTCAGCGGACGAGCAGTACTTC.

The chain couples TRBV6-2 or TRBV6-3 to TRBJ2-3, with D perhaps TRBD2 (5 bases). Germline CDR1 reads MNHEY; CDR2 reads SVGEGT. The CDR3 covers 15 residues. With 5 bases removed from V and 4 bases from J, the gap between germline ends came to 16 bases. CDR3 DNA sequence: TGTGCCAGCAGTACCGGGTCTAGCCTTCCAGATACGCAGTATTTT. Its protein is CASSTGSSLPDTQYF.

This clonotype was detected a few times. This sequence joins TRBV4-1 and TRBJ1-6, with unresolved D. The CDR3 extends over 15 amino acids. Per the germline V gene, CDR1 is MGHRA and CDR2 is YSYEKL. Trimming cost V 2 bases and J 8 bases, with 13 bases left between them. CDR3 nucleotide sequence: TGCGCCAGCAGCCAACGGCAGGTAGATGATTCACCCCTCCACTTT. Translating it yields CASSQRQVDDSPLHF.

This clonotype was seen more than once but under ten times. The chain is built from TRBV7-2 and TRBJ2-1, with 10 bases fitting TRBD2. CDR3 length: 17 residues. Germline V gene data show CDR1 as SGHTA and CDR2 as FQGNSA. After removal of 3 bases from V and 1 base from J, the junction contained 6 bases not matched to a gene. The CDR3 loop is CASSFKTSGLSYNEQFF. The CDR3 DNA reads as TGTGCCAGCAGCTTCAAGACTAGCGGGTTGTCCTACAATGAGCAGTTCTTC. Based on the CDR3 plus reference TRBV7-2 and TRBJ2-1, the full variable domain is GAGVSQSPSNKVTEKGKDVELRCDPISGHTALYWYRQSLGQGLEFLIYFQGNSAPDKSGLPSDRFSAERTGGSVSTLTIQRTQQEDSAVYLCASSFKTSGLSYNEQFFGPGTRLTVL.

V gene TRBV27 combines with J gene TRBJ1-2, with 9 bases lining up with TRBD1. Germline V lookup: CDR1 MNHEY, CDR2 SMNVEV (reference sequence). The CDR3 extends over 15 amino acids. Losses at the gene ends were 5 bases for V and 5 bases for J; bases not matched to a gene: 9. The CDR3: CASSPNRGRGYGYTF. The DNA of the CDR3 is TGTGCCAGCAGTCCCAACAGGGGGCGAGGGTATGGCTACACCTTC.

The chain combines TRBV12-3 or TRBV12-4 with TRBJ1-2; D is unresolved. Deletions cut 5 bases from V and 0 bases from J, with 10 bases between. This CDR3 has 14 amino acids. The DNA of the CDR3 is TGTGCCAGCAGTCGATCAGGCTCTAACTATGGCTACACCTTC. This gives the protein CASSRSGSNYGYTF.

The rearrangement uses TRBV6-6 and TRBJ2-1; 10 bases align to TRBD2. The junction had 14 bases not matched to a gene; V was cut back by 4 bases and J by 11 bases. The CDR3 consists of 16 residues. The V gene's germline CDR1 is MNHNY and CDR2 SVGAGI (reference sequence). The CDR3 sequence is CASSSPTSGAWQKQFF. The CDR3 coding sequence is TGTGCCAGCAGTTCGCCTACTAGCGGGGCTTGGCAAAAGCAGTTCTTC.

The chain has TRBV12-3 or TRBV12-4 and TRBJ2-1, with D unresolved. Between the trimmed V and J ends, which lost 3 bases and 4 bases, there was a span of 7 bases. The CDR3 is made up of 13 amino acids. CDR3 in DNA: TGTGCCAGCAGTTTTGCGGAGTACAATGAGCAGTTCTTC. This gives the protein CASSFAEYNEQFF.

This clonotype was counted between two and nine times. The chain has TRBV7-2 and TRBJ2-5; 11 nucleotides agree with TRBD2. V gave up 5 bases and J gave up 5 bases; unmatched junction bases: 7. The V gene's germline CDR1 is SGHTA and CDR2 FQGNSA. The CDR3 is 15 residues long. CDR3 sequence: CASSLSGGAWETQYF. The DNA for the CDR3 is TGTGCCAGCAGCCTTAGCGGGGGGGCCTGGGAGACCCAGTACTTC.

This clonotype was detected a few times. The rearrangement uses TRBV28 and TRBJ1-5, with D possibly matching TRBD1 (5 bases). From germline, CDR1 is MDHEN and CDR2 SYDVKM. The CDR3 runs 16 residues. V was shortened by 1 base and J by 2 bases, with 12 bases between the two germline ends. CDR3 DNA: TGTGCCAGCAGTTTATATGGCCAGGGAGGCAATCAGCCCCAGCATTTT. Protein: CASSLYGQGGNQPQHF.

For this clonotype: This may be a read error: a much more frequent sequence differs by one nucleotide. This chain uses TRBV7-9 with TRBJ1-2; TRBD1 matches 8 bases. CDR1 is SEHNR and CDR2 is FQNEAQ in the germline V gene (reference sequence). The CDR3 length is 16 residues. Written as DNA, the CDR3 is TGTTCCAGCAGCCCGACGAATAACAGGGGGTTATATGGCTACACCTTC. The encoded protein is CSSSPTNNRGLYGYTF.

The chain links TRBV5-5 to TRBJ2-1; D is perhaps TRBD2 (6 bases). The germline V gene encodes CDR1 SGHKS and CDR2 YYEKEE (reference sequence). This CDR3 has 11 amino acids. Trimming removed 5 bases at V and 15 bases at J, with 15 bases between. DNA of the CDR3: TGTGCCAGCAGTTGGGGCGGGGTCTGGTTCTTC. Translation gives CASSWGGVWFF. The full variable domain, its missing parts supplied by reference TRBV5-5 and TRBJ2-1, is DAGVTQSPTHLIKTRGQQVTLRCSPISGHKSVSWYQQVLGQGPQFIFQYYEKEERGRGNFPDRFSARQFPNYSSELNVNALLLGDSALYLCASSWGGVWFFGPGTRLTVL.

On this clonotype: A single base separates this from a much larger clone, so it may be a read error. This chain connects TRBV4-3 to TRBJ2-4; TRBD1 aligns across 9 bases. Germline CDR1 is LGHNA and CDR2 is YSLEER. The length of the CDR3 is 14 residues. The CDR3 sequence is CANSQGQGRNIQYF. Here the CDR3 DNA reads TGCGCCAACAGCCAAGGACAGGGGAGGAACATTCAGTACTTC.

This clonotype has ten or more counts. The chain couples TRBV20-1 to TRBJ2-7; TRBD1 might be the D (6 bases). Deletions cut 6 bases from V and 3 bases from J, with 15 bases between. Germline-derived CDR1 and CDR2 are DFQATT and SNEGSKA (reference sequence). This CDR3 comprises 13 residues. As DNA, the CDR3 is TGCAGTGCCCACCGCACAGGGCGCTACGAGCAGTACTTC. It specifies CSAHRTGRYEQYF.

A few counts support this clonotype. This sequence joins TRBV12-3 or TRBV12-4 and TRBJ2-7, with TRBD1 matching 8 bases. Unmatched junction bases numbered 7, after V lost 7 bases and J lost 2 bases. The CDR3 extends over 14 amino acids. The CDR3 region is CASTPDRVPYEQYF. The CDR3 bases are TGTGCCAGCACACCGGACAGGGTTCCCTACGAGCAGTACTTC.

The chain has TRBV20-1 and TRBJ1-4, with D possibly being TRBD1 (6 bases). Trimming pared 4 bases from V and 3 bases from J, leaving 9 bases between. The CDR3 is made up of 13 amino acids. Germline CDR1 reads DFQATT; CDR2 reads SNEGSKA (reference sequence). This chain's CDR3 is CSATDSSNEKLFF. CDR3 nucleotides: TGCAGTGCTACGGACAGCTCTAATGAAAAACTGTTTTTT.

This clonotype was observed a handful of times. The V gene is TRBV7-3, the J gene TRBJ1-1; 7 bases map to TRBD1. This CDR3 has 13 residues. Germline-derived CDR1 and CDR2 are SGHTA and FQGTGA. J gave up 7 bases and V 4 bases, and 6 bases lay outside the gene matches. The DNA of the CDR3 is TGTGCCAGCAGCTACCAGGGGGAGAGTGAAGCTTTCTTT. Translating gives CASSYQGESEAFF.

Only a few counts were recorded for this clonotype. The genes are TRBV18 and TRBJ2-1; 8 nucleotides agree with TRBD1. The CDR3 contains 14 residues. The germline V gene has CDR1 KGHSH and CDR2 LQKENI. Trimming at V came to 5 bases and at J to 5 bases, leaving 5 bases not matched to a gene. CDR3 region: CASSGDRFHNEQFF. DNA of the CDR3: TGTGCCAGCTCAGGGGACAGGTTTCACAATGAGCAGTTCTTC.

This clonotype was observed a few times. The chain joins TRBV7-9 to TRBJ2-3, with a tentative D call TRBD2 (7 bases). Trimming stripped 5 bases from V and 6 bases from J, with 18 bases between. Germline assignment: CDR1 SEHNR and CDR2 FQNEAQ (reference sequence). This CDR3 has 15 amino acids. CDR3 amino acids: CASSASGGAADTQYF. The CDR3 nucleotides read TGTGCCAGCAGCGCTAGTGGGGGGGCCGCTGATACGCAGTATTTT.

The chain has TRBV7-2 and TRBJ2-1; D is unresolved. Germline assignment: CDR1 SGHTA and CDR2 FQGNSA. V lost 5 bases and J lost 10, with 15 bases in between. CDR3 size: 13 residues. For the CDR3, the DNA is TGTGCCAGCAGCCCGAGTCGGAGCTACGAGCAGTTCTTC. This translates into CASSPSRSYEQFF.